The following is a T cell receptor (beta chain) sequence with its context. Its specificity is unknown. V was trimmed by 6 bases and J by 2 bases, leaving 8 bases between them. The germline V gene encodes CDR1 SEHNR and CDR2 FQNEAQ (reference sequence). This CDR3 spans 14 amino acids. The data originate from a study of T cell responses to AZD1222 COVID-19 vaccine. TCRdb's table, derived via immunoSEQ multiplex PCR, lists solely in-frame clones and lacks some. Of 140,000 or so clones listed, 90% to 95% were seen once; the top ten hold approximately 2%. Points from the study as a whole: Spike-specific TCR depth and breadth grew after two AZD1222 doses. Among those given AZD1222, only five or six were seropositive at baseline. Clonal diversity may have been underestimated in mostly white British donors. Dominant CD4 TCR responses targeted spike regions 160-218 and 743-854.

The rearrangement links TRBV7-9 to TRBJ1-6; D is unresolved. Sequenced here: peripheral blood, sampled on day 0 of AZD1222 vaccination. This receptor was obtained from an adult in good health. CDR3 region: CASSPGTYNSPLHF. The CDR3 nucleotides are TGTGCCAGCAGTCCTGGGACCTATAATTCACCCCTCCACTTT.